The text below deals with one T cell receptor beta chain. Without the conserved terminal phenylalanine or tryptophan, this CDR3 likely stems from a read error. The sample is drawn from a study of T cells in narcolepsy. V shed 3 bases, J shed 2 bases, and the junction held 12 bases outside the gene matches. Germline CDR1 reads SGDLS; CDR2 reads YYNGEE. The CDR3 is 18 residues long. Produced via immunoSEQ multiplex PCR; TCRdb's table is partial and in-frame only. Of around 8,000 clones in the sample, around 64% are singletons; the top ten hold over 20%. Sequenced input: CD45RA- memory CD8+ T cells from PBMCs. The chain employs TRBV9 and TRBJ2-3; 10 bases agree with TRBD2. This receptor was obtained from a human donor with narcolepsy. The CDR3 region is CASSAEHRSGGHTDTQYL. In DNA form, the CDR3 reads TGTGCCAGCAGCGCCGAACACCGTAGCGGGGGGCACACAGATACGCAGTATCTT.